In this sample, the clone carrying this T cell receptor (beta chain) turned up many times. TCRdb reprocessed the PCR reads via MiXCR and lists one record per CDR3 protein. The sample lists about 25,000 distinct CDR3 sequences, about 50% occurring once. The data belong to a study of CD4 and CD8 cells across lung adenocarcinoma regions. The V segment lost 7 bases and the J segment 5 bases; nucleotides outside the gene matches: 4. The V gene's germline CDR1 is WSHSY and CDR2 SAAADI. The CDR3 covers 14 residues. Localized lung adenocarcinoma, a non-small cell lung cancer, affected the donors. This receptor was taken from a male donor with lung adenocarcinoma. The CD4 and CD8 labels of this study may be unreliable. The sequencing sample was made of CD8+ T cells from the center of a lung tumor. V is TRBV10-2 and J is TRBJ2-1, with 11 bases aligning to TRBD2. The CDR3 DNA is TGCGCCAGCAAGCTAGCGGGGGGAAACAATGAGCAGTTCTTC. Its translation is CASKLAGGNNEQFF.